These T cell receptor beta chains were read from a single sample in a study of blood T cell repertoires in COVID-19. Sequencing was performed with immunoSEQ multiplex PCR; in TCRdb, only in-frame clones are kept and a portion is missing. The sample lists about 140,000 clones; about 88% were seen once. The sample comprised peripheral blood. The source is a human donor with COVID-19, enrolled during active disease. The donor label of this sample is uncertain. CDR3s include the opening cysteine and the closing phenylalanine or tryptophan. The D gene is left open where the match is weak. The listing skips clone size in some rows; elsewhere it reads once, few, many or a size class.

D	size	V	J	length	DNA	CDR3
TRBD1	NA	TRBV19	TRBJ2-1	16	TGTGCCAGTAGCCGGACAGGGGGCGCCCCCTACAATGAGCAGTTCTTC	CASSRTGGAPYNEQFF
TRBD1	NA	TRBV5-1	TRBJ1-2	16	TGCGCCAGCAGTCCGGGACAGGGGGCACTGGTCTATGGCTACACCTTC	CASSPGQGALVYGYTF
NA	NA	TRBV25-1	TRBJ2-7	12	TGTGCCAGCAGTGCGTCACTGAGTGAGCAGTACTTC	CASSASLSEQYF
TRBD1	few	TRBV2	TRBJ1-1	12	TGTGCCAGCAGTATCAACAGGGACAGTGCTTTCTTT	CASSINRDSAFF
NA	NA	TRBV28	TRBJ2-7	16	TGTGCCAGCAGTTATGCTACAGTACTTAGCTCCTACGAGCAGTACTTC	CASSYATVLSSYEQYF
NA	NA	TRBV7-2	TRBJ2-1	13	TGTGCCACAGGGGTTGGCGCCTACAATGAGCAGTTCTTC	CATGVGAYNEQFF
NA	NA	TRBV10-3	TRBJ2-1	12	TGTGCCATCACTCAGGACGGGGAGAGGCAGTTCTTC	CAITQDGERQFF
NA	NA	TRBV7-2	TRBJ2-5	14	TGTGCCAGCAGCCCCCAGGGGCAGGAAGAGACCCAGTACTTC	CASSPQGQEETQYF
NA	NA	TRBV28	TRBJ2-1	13	TGTGCCAGCAGACGCCCCGGAGGGGATGAGCAGTTCTTC	CASRRPGGDEQFF
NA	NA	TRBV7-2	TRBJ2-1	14	TGTGCCAGCAGCTTGGAAAATAGCGGTCGGGAGCAGTTCTTC	CASSLENSGREQFF
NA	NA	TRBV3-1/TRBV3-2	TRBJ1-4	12	TGTGCCAGCAGCTTCTTAAATGAAAAACTGTTTTTT	CASSFLNEKLFF
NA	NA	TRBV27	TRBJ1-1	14	TGTGCCAGCAGCCCCACAGGATTGAACACTGAAGCTTTCTTT	CASSPTGLNTEAFF
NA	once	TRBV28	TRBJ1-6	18	TGTGCCAGCAGTTTCGCAGGGGATTTTAGCTCCTATAATTCACCCCTCCACTTT	CASSFAGDFSSYNSPLHF
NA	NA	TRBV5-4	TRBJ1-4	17	TGTGCCAGCAGCTTGTTCTCAGGGGCGAGAAGAAATGAAAAACTGTTTTTT	CASSLFSGARRNEKLFF
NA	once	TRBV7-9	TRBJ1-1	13	TGTGCCAGCAGCCGGGGATTGAACACTGAAGCTTTCTTT	CASSRGLNTEAFF
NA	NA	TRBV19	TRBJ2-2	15	TGTGCCAGTAGTATACCGTGGAGGGGTACCGGGGAGCTGTTTTTT	CASSIPWRGTGELFF
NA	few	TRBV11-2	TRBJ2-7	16	TGTGCCAGCAGCTTAGATCCTAGCATTAGGAGCTACGAGCAGTACTTC	CASSLDPSIRSYEQYF